This T cell receptor beta chain appears in the sequencing data of a study of T-cell memory formation after mild COVID-19. The study's findings and limits: Clonal second-wave expansions that peaked on day 37 had unconfirmed SARS-CoV-2 specificity.

With regard to this clonotype: Its matching antigen is unknown.

In TCRdb, the 5' RACE reads were re-called with MiXCR into one record per CDR3 protein. Here the sample spans more than 300,000 distinct CDR3 sequences, roughly 15% being singletons. V gave up 6 bases and J gave up 8 bases; unmatched junction bases: 10. There are 14 residues in the CDR3. CDR1 is KGHSH, CDR2 LQKENI, per germline. Sample: PBMCs or a T cell subset sorted from them (not recorded which). The chain joins TRBV18 to TRBJ1-2, with TRBD1 matching 9 bases. This receptor was identified in a young man who had mild COVID-19 (a few samples of this study predate the infection). Cell type and time point are not known. The CDR3: CASSPDRGSTGYTF. DNA for the CDR3: TGTGCCAGCTCCCCTGACAGGGGGTCGACAGGCTACACCTTC.